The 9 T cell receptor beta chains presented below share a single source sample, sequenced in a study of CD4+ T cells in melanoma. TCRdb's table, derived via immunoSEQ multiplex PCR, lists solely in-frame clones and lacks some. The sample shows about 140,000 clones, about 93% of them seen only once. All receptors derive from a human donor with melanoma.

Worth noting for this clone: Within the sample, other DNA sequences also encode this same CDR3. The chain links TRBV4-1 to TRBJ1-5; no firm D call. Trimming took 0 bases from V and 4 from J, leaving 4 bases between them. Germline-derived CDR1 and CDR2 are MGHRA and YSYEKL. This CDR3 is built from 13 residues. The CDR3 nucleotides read TGCGCCAGCAGCCAAGATGGGAATCAGCCCCAGCATTTT. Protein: CASSQDGNQPQHF.

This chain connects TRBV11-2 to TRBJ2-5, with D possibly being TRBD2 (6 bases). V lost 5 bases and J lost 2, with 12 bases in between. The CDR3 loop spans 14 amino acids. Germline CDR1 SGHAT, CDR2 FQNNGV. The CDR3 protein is CASSRGLLQETQYF. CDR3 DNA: TGTGCCAGCAGCCGGGGACTGCTACAAGAGACCCAGTACTTC.

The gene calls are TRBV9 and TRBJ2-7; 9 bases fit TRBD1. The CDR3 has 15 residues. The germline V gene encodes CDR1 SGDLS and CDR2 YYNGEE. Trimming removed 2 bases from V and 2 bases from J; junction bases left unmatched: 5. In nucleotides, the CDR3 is TGTGCCAGCAGCGTGTCCGGGACAGGGACCTACGAGCAGTACTTC. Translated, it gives CASSVSGTGTYEQYF.

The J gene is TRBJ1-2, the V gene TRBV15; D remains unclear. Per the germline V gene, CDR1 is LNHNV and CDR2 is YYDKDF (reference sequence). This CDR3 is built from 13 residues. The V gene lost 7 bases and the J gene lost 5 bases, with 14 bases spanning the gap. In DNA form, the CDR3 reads TGTGCCACCAACCCCTCGTCATCTTATGGCTACACCTTC. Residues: CATNPSSSYGYTF.

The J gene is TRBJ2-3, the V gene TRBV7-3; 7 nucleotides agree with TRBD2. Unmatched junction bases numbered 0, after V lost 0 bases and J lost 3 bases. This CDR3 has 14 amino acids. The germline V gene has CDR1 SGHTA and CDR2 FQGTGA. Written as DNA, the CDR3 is TGTGCCAGCAGCTTAACGCGGGGGACAGATACGCAGTATTTT. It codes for CASSLTRGTDTQYF.

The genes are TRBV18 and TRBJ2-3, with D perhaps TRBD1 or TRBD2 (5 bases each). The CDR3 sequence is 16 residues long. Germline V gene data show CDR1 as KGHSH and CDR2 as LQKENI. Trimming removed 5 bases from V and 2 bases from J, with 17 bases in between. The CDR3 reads CASSSTGGLPTDTQYF. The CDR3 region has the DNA TGTGCCAGCTCATCTACAGGAGGTCTGCCCACAGATACGCAGTATTTT.

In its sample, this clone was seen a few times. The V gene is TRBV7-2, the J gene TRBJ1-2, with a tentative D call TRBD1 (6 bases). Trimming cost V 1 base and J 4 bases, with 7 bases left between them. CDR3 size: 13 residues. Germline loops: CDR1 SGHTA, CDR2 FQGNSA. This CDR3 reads CASSLGRGYGYTF. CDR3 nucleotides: TGTGCCAGCAGCTTAGGCAGGGGCTATGGCTACACCTTC.

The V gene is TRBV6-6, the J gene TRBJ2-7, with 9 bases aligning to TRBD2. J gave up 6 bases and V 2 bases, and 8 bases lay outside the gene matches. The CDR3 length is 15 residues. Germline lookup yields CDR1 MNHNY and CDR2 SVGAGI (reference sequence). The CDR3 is CASSYARGGSGEQYF. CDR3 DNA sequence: TGTGCCAGCAGTTACGCGCGGGGGGGTTCAGGCGAGCAGTACTTC.

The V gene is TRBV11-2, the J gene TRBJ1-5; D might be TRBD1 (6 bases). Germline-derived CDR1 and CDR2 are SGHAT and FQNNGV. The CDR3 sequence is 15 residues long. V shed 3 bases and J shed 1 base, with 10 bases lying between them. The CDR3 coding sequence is TGTGCCAGCAGCTTGGACAGATTAAGCAATCAGCCCCAGCATTTT. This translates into CASSLDRLSNQPQHF.